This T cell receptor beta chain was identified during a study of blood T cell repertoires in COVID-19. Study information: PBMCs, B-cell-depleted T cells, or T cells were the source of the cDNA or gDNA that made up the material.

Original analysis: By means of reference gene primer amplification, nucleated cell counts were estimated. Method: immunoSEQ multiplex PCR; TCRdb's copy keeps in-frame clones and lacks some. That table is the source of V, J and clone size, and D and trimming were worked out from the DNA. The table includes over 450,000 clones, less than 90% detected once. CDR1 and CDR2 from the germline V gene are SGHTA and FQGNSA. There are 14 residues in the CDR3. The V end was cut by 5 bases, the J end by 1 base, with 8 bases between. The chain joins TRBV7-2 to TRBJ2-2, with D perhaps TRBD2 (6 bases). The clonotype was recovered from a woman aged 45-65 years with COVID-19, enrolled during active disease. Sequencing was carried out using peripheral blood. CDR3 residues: CASSPGVNTGELFF. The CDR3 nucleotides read TGTGCCAGCAGCCCGGGGGTGAACACCGGGGAGCTGTTTTTT.